This is a list of T cell receptor beta chains from one sample in a study of blood T cell repertoires in COVID-19. Sequenced by immunoSEQ multiplex PCR; TCRdb stores in-frame clones only, minus some. The sample lists around 330,000 clones, roughly 90% seen once, with roughly 2.6% in the top ten. The source material was PBMCs or T cells enriched from blood (not recorded which). All receptors come from a man in his sixties who had recovered from COVID-19. CDR3s include the opening cysteine and the closing phenylalanine or tryptophan. A D gene is named only where the DNA matches it firmly. Clone size is given for some rows only: seen once, a few or many times, or a class if the clone is expanded.

D gene,J gene,clone size,V gene,CDR3 DNA,CDR3 protein
TRBD1,TRBJ2-7,-,TRBV19,TGTGCCAGTAGGTCGGACAGGGGGGGATACGAGCAGTACTTC,CASRSDRGGYEQYF
-,TRBJ2-5,-,TRBV21-1,TGTGCCAGCAGCAAACTTCTGGCTCAAGAGACCCAGTACTTC,CASSKLLAQETQYF
-,TRBJ1-2,-,TRBV2,TGTGCCAGCAGATACAGGGAAGACTATGGCTACACCTTC,CASRYREDYGYTF
TRBD2,TRBJ2-5,-,TRBV11-2,TGTGCCAGCAGCTTATTTCCGGGACTAGCGGGATCCGTGGTGACCCAGTACTTC,CASSLFPGLAGSVVTQYF
TRBD2,TRBJ2-7,-,TRBV5-4,TGTGCCAGCAGTTATGGACTAGCGGGTTTAGGCGAGCAGTACTTC,CASSYGLAGLGEQYF
TRBD1,TRBJ1-1,-,TRBV19,TGTGCCAGTAGTATGGACAGGGGTAAGACTGAAGCTTTCTTT,CASSMDRGKTEAFF
TRBD2,TRBJ2-3,-,TRBV29-1,TGCAGCGTAAGACTAGCGGGAAACACAGATACGCAGTATTTT,CSVRLAGNTDTQYF
-,TRBJ1-6,-,TRBV10-1,TGCGCCAGCAACAATGGGGGCTCCAATTCACCCCTCCACTTT,CASNNGGSNSPLHF
-,TRBJ2-7,-,TRBV2,TGTGCCAGCAGACTAGGGAGGGGGGCTCGGCTTACCTACGAGCAGTACTTC,CASRLGRGARLTYEQYF
-,TRBJ1-1,-,TRBV6-5,TGTGCCAGCAAGATACAGGGGAACACTGAAGCTTTCTTT,CASKIQGNTEAFF
-,TRBJ1-5,-,TRBV30,TGTGCCTGGACCCTGCCCGGTCGGCCCCAGCATTTT,CAWTLPGRPQHF
TRBD2,TRBJ2-1,-,TRBV6-5,TGTGCCAGCAGAAGCGGGGGGGGCAATGAGCAGTTCTTC,CASRSGGGNEQFF
-,TRBJ2-6,-,TRBV15,TGTGCCACCAGCATCGCGACTGGGGCCAACGTCCTGACTTTC,CATSIATGANVLTF
TRBD1,TRBJ1-6,-,TRBV6-1,TGTGCCAGCAGTGAGACAGGGGTACATTCACCCCTCCACTTT,CASSETGVHSPLHF
TRBD2,TRBJ2-3,-,TRBV5-1,TGCGCCAGCAGCTGGGCGGTAGCGGGGGGCACAGATACGCAGTATTTT,CASSWAVAGGTDTQYF
TRBD2,TRBJ2-3,-,TRBV11-1,TGTGCCAGCAGCTTAACGGGACTAGGAGCAGATACGCAGTATTTT,CASSLTGLGADTQYF
-,TRBJ1-4,-,TRBV7-9,TGTGCCAGCAGCTTAGTACCGGGGAGAAATGAAAAACTGTTTTTT,CASSLVPGRNEKLFF
-,TRBJ1-1,once,TRBV7-9,TGTGCCAGCAGCTCCACTTATATGGGACAGAACACTGAAGCTTTCTTT,CASSSTYMGQNTEAFF
TRBD1,TRBJ2-5,-,TRBV19,TGTGCCAGTACTCCAGCCGGGACAGGGGATTCCCAAGAGACCCAGTACTTC,CASTPAGTGDSQETQYF
TRBD2,TRBJ2-7,-,TRBV5-1,TGCGCCAGCAGCCTATCCGCCGGGAGGGCCAAGAGCTCCTACGAGCAGTACTTC,CASSLSAGRAKSSYEQYF
-,TRBJ1-1,-,TRBV21-1,TGTGCCAGCAGCAACCGGGACAGGAAAACTGAAGCTTTCTTT,CASSNRDRKTEAFF
-,TRBJ2-1,-,TRBV7-2,TGTGCCAGCAGCTTAGGTCCAGAGGTCAATGAGCAGTTCTTC,CASSLGPEVNEQFF
-,TRBJ1-2,-,TRBV5-1,TGCGCCAGCAGCTTGGCCCGGGCAGGGGCTCATGGCTACACCTTC,CASSLARAGAHGYTF
-,TRBJ2-1,once,TRBV7-2,TGTGCCAGCAGCCCAAGCCGCGGAAACAATGAGCAGTTCTTC,CASSPSRGNNEQFF
TRBD1,TRBJ1-4,-,TRBV29-1,TGCAGCGTTGGACAGGGGGGTGGTGAAAAACTGTTTTTT,CSVGQGGGEKLFF
-,TRBJ2-5,-,TRBV5-1,TGCGCCAGCAGCCACATTCCTCAAGAGACCCAGTACTTC,CASSHIPQETQYF
-,TRBJ1-1,once,TRBV7-2,TGTGCCAGCAGCTTAGCACAGGGTGGTGAAGCTTTCTTT,CASSLAQGGEAFF
-,TRBJ2-3,-,TRBV5-6,TGTGCCAGCAGCTTGGGGACAGGAGGGGATACGCAGTATTTT,CASSLGTGGDTQYF
TRBD2,TRBJ2-5,-,TRBV5-1,TGCGCCAGCAGCTTGCCGGCTAGCGGGAGTGGAGAGACCCAGTACTTC,CASSLPASGSGETQYF
TRBD1,TRBJ1-2,once,TRBV19,TGTGCCAGTAGGGCCGGGACAGCCTATGGCTACACCTTC,CASRAGTAYGYTF
TRBD1,TRBJ2-7,-,TRBV5-1,TGCGCCAGCAGCCGGACAGGGAACCACGAGCAGTACTTC,CASSRTGNHEQYF
-,TRBJ2-7,-,TRBV7-6,TGTGCCAGCAGCTTAGCTCGGGGCTACGAGCAGTACTTC,CASSLARGYEQYF
TRBD1,TRBJ1-1,-,TRBV7-9,TGTGCCAGCAGCTTCCCCACAGGGGAGGCTTTCTTT,CASSFPTGEAFF
TRBD1,TRBJ1-5,-,TRBV25-1,TGTGCCAGCAGTGAAACAGGGGTGGGGAACAATCAGCCCCAGCATTTT,CASSETGVGNNQPQHF
-,TRBJ1-2,-,TRBV10-2,TGCGCCAGCAGGGGGGAGGTGAACGGCTACACCTTC,CASRGEVNGYTF
-,TRBJ1-4,once,TRBV7-3,TGTGCCAGCAGCTCCGGGAATCAGGAAAAACTGTTTTTT,CASSSGNQEKLFF
TRBD1,TRBJ1-1,few,TRBV30,TGTGCCTGGAGTGGGACCTTGACAGGGGCGAACACTGAAGCTTTCTTT,CAWSGTLTGANTEAFF
TRBD1,TRBJ2-5,-,TRBV11-2,TGTGCCAGCAGCTTAGGACAGGGCGCGGAGACCCAGTACTTC,CASSLGQGAETQYF
TRBD1,TRBJ1-5,-,TRBV24-1,TGTGCCACCAGTGGGGGACAGGGTTCAGGCGGCAATCAGCCCCAGCATTTT,CATSGGQGSGGNQPQHF
TRBD1,TRBJ2-5,-,TRBV7-9,TGTGCCAGCAGCCCAGACAGGGGGGTGACCCAGTACTTC,CASSPDRGVTQYF
-,TRBJ1-2,-,TRBV28,TGTGCCAGCAGTCAACAGGGTTGGGGCTACACCTTC,CASSQQGWGYTF
-,TRBJ1-1,-,TRBV5-6,TGTGCCAGCAGCTCCCCCGGGACATTAACTGAAGCTTTCTTT,CASSSPGTLTEAFF
TRBD2,TRBJ2-7,-,TRBV6-5,TGTGCCAGCAGTTACTCGAGGTTAGCGGGAGGGTACGAGCAGTACTTC,CASSYSRLAGGYEQYF
-,TRBJ1-5,-,TRBV7-8,TGTGCCAGCAGCTTACGGGCGGCGGGGAGGCAGCCCCAGCATTTT,CASSLRAAGRQPQHF
-,TRBJ1-2,-,TRBV6-5,TGTGCCAGCAGTTACGGTTTGGAGCGTGGTGGCTACACCTTC,CASSYGLERGGYTF
-,TRBJ1-6,-,TRBV5-6,TGTGCCAGCAGGTTCACGGGGGGAACGGGTAATTCACCCCTCCACTTT,CASRFTGGTGNSPLHF
TRBD2,TRBJ2-5,-,TRBV9,TGTGCCAGCAGCCCAACTTTAGCGGGAGAGGTCGGAGAGACCCAGTACTTC,CASSPTLAGEVGETQYF
TRBD1,TRBJ2-7,few,TRBV15,TGTGCCACGGAGACAGGGATAACGTCCTACGAGCAGTACTTC,CATETGITSYEQYF
TRBD2,TRBJ2-1,-,TRBV29-1,TGCAGCGTTTTAGATAGAGTTGTGGCGGGGGTCCCAAGGGATGAGCAGTTCTTC,CSVLDRVVAGVPRDEQFF
TRBD1,TRBJ1-6,once,TRBV30,TGTGCCTCCCCCCGACAGGGGAATTGGGCACCCCTCCACTTT,CASPRQGNWAPLHF
TRBD1,TRBJ2-3,-,TRBV11-3,TGTGCCAGCACGGGACAGGGGTCAGATACGCAGTATTTT,CASTGQGSDTQYF
TRBD1,TRBJ1-6,-,TRBV5-1,TGCGCCAGCAGCTTGTCTTGGGACAGGGGCTCACCCCTCCACTTT,CASSLSWDRGSPLHF
-,TRBJ2-2,-,TRBV11-3,TGTGCCAGCAGCTTAGATTTCGGAGGGTTCACCGGGGAGCTGTTTTTT,CASSLDFGGFTGELFF
-,TRBJ2-7,-,TRBV6-5,TGTGCCAGCAGGCGGGACGGATACTACGAGCAGTACTTC,CASRRDGYYEQYF
-,TRBJ1-1,-,TRBV27,TGTGCCAGCAGTTTGGGAGGGCTCACTGAAGCTTTCTTT,CASSLGGLTEAFF
TRBD2,TRBJ2-1,once,TRBV5-1,TGCGCCAGCAGCTTGAGGGCTAGCGGGGTCTACAATGAGCAGTTCTTC,CASSLRASGVYNEQFF
TRBD1,TRBJ2-5,-,TRBV11-3,TGTGCCAGCAGCTGGGGACAGGAGCAAGAGACCCAGTACTTC,CASSWGQEQETQYF
-,TRBJ1-3,-,TRBV7-2,TGTGCCAGCAGCACACACGGGGGAAACACCATATATTTT,CASSTHGGNTIYF
-,TRBJ1-2,-,TRBV19,TGTGCCAGTAGTATAAGGGGCGATGGCTACACCTTC,CASSIRGDGYTF